Listed below are T cell receptor beta chains from one sample, sequenced in a study of shared clonotypes between healthy human individuals. The repertoire was sequenced with immunoSEQ multiplex PCR; TCRdb's copy has only in-frame clones and lacks some. The data show under 1,100,000 clones, 65% to 80% seen once. What was sequenced was memory CD4+ T cells sorted from blood. The receptors stem from a man younger than 35 in good health. Both conserved end residues are part of each CDR3. A D gene is named only where the DNA matches it firmly. The size field is filled for only some rows; it gives once, few, many or a size class.

D gene: .
clone size: .
V gene: TRBV11-2
J gene: TRBJ1-1
CDR3 protein: CASSLESLRAEAFF
CDR3 DNA: TGTGCCAGCAGCTTAGAGAGCCTCCGCGCTGAAGCTTTCTTT

D gene: .
clone size: .
V gene: TRBV7-2
J gene: TRBJ2-3
CDR3 protein: CASSPLAGLTDTQYF
CDR3 DNA: TGTGCCAGCAGCCCCCTTGCGGGACTCACAGATACGCAGTATTTT

D gene: .
clone size: once
V gene: TRBV10-2
J gene: TRBJ1-1
CDR3 protein: CASSESDQKAFF
CDR3 DNA: TGCGCCAGCAGTGAGTCGGATCAGAAAGCTTTCTTT

D gene: TRBD2
clone size: .
V gene: TRBV5-1
J gene: TRBJ2-1
CDR3 protein: CASSLRPTSGHLNEQFF
CDR3 DNA: TGCGCCAGCAGCTTGAGGCCGACTAGCGGACACCTCAATGAGCAGTTCTTC

D gene: .
clone size: .
V gene: TRBV7-9
J gene: TRBJ2-3
CDR3 protein: CASSLGADTDTQYF
CDR3 DNA: TGTGCCAGCAGCTTAGGTGCAGACACAGATACGCAGTATTTT

D gene: TRBD1
clone size: .
V gene: TRBV6-1
J gene: TRBJ1-1
CDR3 protein: CASSEAPGGTEAFF
CDR3 DNA: TGTGCCAGCAGTGAAGCGCCAGGGGGCACTGAAGCTTTCTTT

D gene: TRBD1
clone size: .
V gene: TRBV30
J gene: TRBJ2-7
CDR3 protein: CAWFPVGDSYEQYF
CDR3 DNA: TGTGCCTGGTTCCCGGTAGGGGACAGCTACGAGCAGTACTTC

D gene: .
clone size: .
V gene: TRBV2
J gene: TRBJ2-1
CDR3 protein: CASRTLANEQFF
CDR3 DNA: TGTGCCAGCAGGACACTAGCAAATGAGCAGTTCTTC

D gene: .
clone size: .
V gene: TRBV5-1
J gene: TRBJ1-4
CDR3 protein: CASKTDPGTNEKLFF
CDR3 DNA: TGCGCCAGCAAGACAGATCCCGGAACTAATGAAAAACTGTTTTTT

D gene: TRBD1
clone size: once
V gene: TRBV19
J gene: TRBJ2-2
CDR3 protein: CASSGPQGGRITGELFF
CDR3 DNA: TGTGCCAGTAGCGGGCCACAGGGGGGTCGGATCACCGGGGAGCTGTTTTTT

D gene: .
clone size: .
V gene: TRBV7-9
J gene: TRBJ2-7
CDR3 protein: CASSILDPGPYEQYF
CDR3 DNA: TGTGCCAGCAGCATCTTGGACCCAGGGCCCTACGAGCAGTACTTC

D gene: .
clone size: .
V gene: TRBV5-1
J gene: TRBJ2-1
CDR3 protein: CASSSADSNEQFF
CDR3 DNA: TGCGCCAGCAGCTCTGCGGACTCCAATGAGCAGTTCTTC

D gene: TRBD1
clone size: .
V gene: TRBV6-1
J gene: TRBJ1-5
CDR3 protein: CASSTGTGVSQPQHF
CDR3 DNA: TGTGCCAGCAGCACCGGGACAGGGGTCAGTCAGCCCCAGCATTTT